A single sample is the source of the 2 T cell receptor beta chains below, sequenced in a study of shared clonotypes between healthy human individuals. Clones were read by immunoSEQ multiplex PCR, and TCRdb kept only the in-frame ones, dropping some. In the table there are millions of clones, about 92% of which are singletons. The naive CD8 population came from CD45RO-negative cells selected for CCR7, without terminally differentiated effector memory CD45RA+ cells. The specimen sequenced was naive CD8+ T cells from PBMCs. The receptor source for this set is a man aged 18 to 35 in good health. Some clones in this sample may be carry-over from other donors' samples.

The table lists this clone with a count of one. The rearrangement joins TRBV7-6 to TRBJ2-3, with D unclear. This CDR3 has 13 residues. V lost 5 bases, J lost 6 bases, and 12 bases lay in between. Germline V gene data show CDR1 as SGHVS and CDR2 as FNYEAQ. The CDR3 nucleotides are TGTGCCAGCAGCCCTCTGATTACGGATACGCAGTATTTT. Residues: CASSPLITDTQYF.

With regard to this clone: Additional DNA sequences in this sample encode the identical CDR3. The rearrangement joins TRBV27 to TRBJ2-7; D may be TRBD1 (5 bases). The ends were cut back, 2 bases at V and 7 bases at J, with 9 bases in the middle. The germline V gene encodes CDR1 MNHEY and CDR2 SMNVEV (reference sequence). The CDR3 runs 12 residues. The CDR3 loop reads CASSLRGGEQYF. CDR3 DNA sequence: TGTGCCAGCAGTTTAAGGGGTGGTGAGCAGTACTTC.